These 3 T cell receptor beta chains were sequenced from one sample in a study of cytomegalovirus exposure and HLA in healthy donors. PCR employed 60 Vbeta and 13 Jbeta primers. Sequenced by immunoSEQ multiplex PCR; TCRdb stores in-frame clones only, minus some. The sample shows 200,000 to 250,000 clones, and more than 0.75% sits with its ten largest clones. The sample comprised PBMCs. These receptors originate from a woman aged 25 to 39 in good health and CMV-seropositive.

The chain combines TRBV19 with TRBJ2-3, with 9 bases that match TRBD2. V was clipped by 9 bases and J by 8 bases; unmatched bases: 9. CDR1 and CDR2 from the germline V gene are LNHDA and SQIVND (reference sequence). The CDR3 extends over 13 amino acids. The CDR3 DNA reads TGTGCCAGCGCGGGGGGGGTTGGTACTACGCAGTATTTT. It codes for CASAGGVGTTQYF. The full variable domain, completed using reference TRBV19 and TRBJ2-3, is DGGITQSPKYLFRKEGQNVTLSCEQNLNHDAMYWYRQDPGQGLRLIYYSQIVNDFQKGDIAEGYSVSREKKESFPLTVTSAQKNPTAFYLCASAGGVGTTQYFGPGTRLTVL.

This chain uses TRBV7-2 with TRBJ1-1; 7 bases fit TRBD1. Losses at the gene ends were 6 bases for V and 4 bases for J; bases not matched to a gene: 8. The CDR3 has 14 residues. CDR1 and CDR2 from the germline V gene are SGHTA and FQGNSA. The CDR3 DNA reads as TGTGCCAGCAGTTTAAGACAGGGCGGCACTGAAGCTTTCTTT. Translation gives CASSLRQGGTEAFF.

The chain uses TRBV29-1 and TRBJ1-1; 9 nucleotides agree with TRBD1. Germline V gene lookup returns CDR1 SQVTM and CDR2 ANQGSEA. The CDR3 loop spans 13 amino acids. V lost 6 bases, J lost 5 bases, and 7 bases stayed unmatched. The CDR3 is CSVVGQGKTEAFF. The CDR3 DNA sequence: TGCAGCGTCGTGGGACAGGGAAAGACTGAAGCTTTCTTT.